The 14 T cell receptor beta chains below were found in one sample sequenced in a study of OX40 agonist ivuxolimab in advanced cancers. Method: immunoSEQ multiplex PCR; TCRdb's copy keeps in-frame clones and lacks some. Of about 52,000 clones in the sample, approximately 87% are singletons; the top ten hold 6.5% to 8%. Source: CD4+ or CD8+ T cells sorted from blood, taken in a trial of the OX40 agonist ivuxolimab. The receptors were sampled from an adult with an advanced solid tumor such as melanoma, head and neck, liver or kidney cancer.

J is TRBJ1-4 and V is TRBV6-5; a possible D gene is TRBD1 (6 bases). The germline V and J ends were trimmed by 5 bases and 8 bases, with 12 bases remaining between them. The germline V gene encodes CDR1 MNHEY and CDR2 SVGAGI. The CDR3 runs to 13 residues. As DNA, the CDR3 is TGTGCCAGCAGTCCTTCAGGGGAGGAAAAACTGTTTTTT. It encodes CASSPSGEEKLFF.

A few counts support this clone. This chain uses TRBV10-1 with TRBJ2-2, with a tentative D call TRBD1 (6 bases). The CDR3 sequence is 13 residues long. Germline CDR1 is WNHNN and CDR2 is SYGVQD (reference sequence). Deletions cut 5 bases from V and 6 bases from J, with 10 bases between. The CDR3 nucleotides read TGCGCCAGCAGTTACAGGGTGGCCGGGGAGCTGTTTTTT. Protein product: CASSYRVAGELFF.

This chain connects TRBV7-2 to TRBJ1-4; a possible D gene is TRBD1 (6 bases). The CDR3 is made up of 12 amino acids. The V and J ends lost 8 bases and 12 bases respectively, with 16 bases between them. Germline V gene lookup returns CDR1 SGHTA and CDR2 FQGNSA. CDR3 coding DNA: TGTGCCAGCGGTCTTCGAGGGGGGGAACTGTTTTTT. Translation gives CASGLRGGELFF.

The V call is TRBV6-1, the J call TRBJ2-2, with TRBD2 as a possible D gene (6 bases). The CDR3 is made up of 13 amino acids. Trimming stripped 4 bases from V and 3 bases from J, with 6 bases between. The germline V gene encodes CDR1 MNHNS and CDR2 SASEGT. CDR3 residues: CASSGGDTGELFF. Written as DNA, the CDR3 is TGTGCCAGCAGTGGGGGGGACACCGGGGAGCTGTTTTTT.

CDR3 amino acids: CSAVTVLNTEAFF. CDR3 nucleotide sequence: TGCAGCGCTGTGACAGTTTTGAACACTGAAGCTTTCTTT. This chain uses TRBV29-1 with TRBJ1-1; TRBD1 might be the D (5 bases). V was shortened by 7 bases and J by 0 bases, with 12 bases between the two germline ends. The CDR3 is made up of 13 amino acids. Germline V gives CDR1 SQVTM, CDR2 ANQGSEA.

This clone appeared a single time. The V gene is TRBV19, the J gene TRBJ1-1; D may be TRBD1 (6 bases). Germline V gene sequence: CDR1 LNHDA, CDR2 SQIVND (reference sequence). Trimming took off 6 bases at V and 4 bases at J, with 18 bases between the two ends. The CDR3 runs 15 residues. The CDR3 nucleotides read TGTGCCAGTAGGAGTGGACAGTTTGAAGGCACTGAAGCTTTCTTT. Its translation: CASRSGQFEGTEAFF.

This rearrangement joins TRBV10-1 to TRBJ2-3; D gene ambiguous. V was cut by 7 bases and J by 3 bases, with 14 bases left in between. This CDR3 comprises 14 residues. Germline V gene sequence: CDR1 WNHNN, CDR2 SYGVQD (reference sequence). DNA of the CDR3: TGCGCCAGCATCACCGTGATTGGGACAGATACGCAGTATTTT. This translates into CASITVIGTDTQYF.

The chain couples TRBV7-8 to TRBJ2-3, with no clear D. The CDR3 has 15 residues. Germline lookup yields CDR1 SGHVS and CDR2 FQNEAQ. V lost 4 bases and J 2 bases, leaving 13 bases between the germline ends. CDR3 nucleotides: TGTGCCAGCAGCTCAGAAGGTGTAGACACAGATACGCAGTATTTT. This sequence encodes CASSSEGVDTDTQYF.

The chain carries TRBV19 and TRBJ1-5; 7 bases line up with TRBD1. CDR3 length equals 16 residues. With 7 bases clipped from V and 3 bases from J, the junction kept 12 bases outside the gene matches. Germline V gives CDR1 LNHDA, CDR2 SQIVND (reference sequence). CDR3 sequence: CASIPTDRRYNQPQHF. The DNA of the CDR3 is TGTGCCAGTATTCCCACGGACAGGCGGTACAATCAGCCCCAGCATTTT. The whole variable domain, remainder taken from reference TRBV19 and TRBJ1-5, is DGGITQSPKYLFRKEGQNVTLSCEQNLNHDAMYWYRQDPGQGLRLIYYSQIVNDFQKGDIAEGYSVSREKKESFPLTVTSAQKNPTAFYLCASIPTDRRYNQPQHFGDGTRLSIL.

The V gene is TRBV5-5, the J gene TRBJ1-6, with no clear D. The CDR3 extends over 16 amino acids. Trimming removed 6 bases from V and 0 bases from J, with 13 bases in between. Per the germline V gene, CDR1 is SGHKS and CDR2 is YYEKEE (reference sequence). Here the CDR3 reads CASTPIASSYNSPLHF. Written as DNA, the CDR3 is TGTGCCAGCACGCCCATCGCCAGCTCCTATAATTCACCCCTCCACTTT. Together with reference TRBV5-5 and TRBJ1-6, the CDR3 gives the full variable domain: DAGVTQSPTHLIKTRGQQVTLRCSPISGHKSVSWYQQVLGQGPQFIFQYYEKEERGRGNFPDRFSARQFPNYSSELNVNALLLGDSALYLCASTPIASSYNSPLHFGNGTRLTVT.

The chain links TRBV29-1 to TRBJ2-1, with 8 bases that match TRBD2. V dropped 4 bases and J dropped 0; count of bases not matched to a gene: 8. The CDR3 totals 16 residues. Germline values: CDR1 SQVTM, CDR2 ANQGSEA. The CDR3 DNA sequence: TGCAGCGTTGGAAAGCAGGGGACTAGCTCCTACAATGAGCAGTTCTTC. Protein product: CSVGKQGTSSYNEQFF.

The chain combines TRBV6-5 with TRBJ2-3; possibly TRBD1 for D (5 bases). V was clipped by 2 bases and J by 1 base, with 13 bases between them. Germline-derived CDR1 and CDR2 are MNHEY and SVGAGI. This CDR3 comprises 16 residues. Written as DNA, the CDR3 is TGTGCCAGCAGTTACGCGGTCGTGACAGGCACAGATACGCAGTATTTT. This translates into CASSYAVVTGTDTQYF.

This sequence joins TRBV30 and TRBJ1-4; D is undetermined. V was trimmed by 1 base and J by 3 bases, leaving 9 bases between them. Germline CDR1 and CDR2: GTSNPN and SVGIG (reference sequence). There are 14 residues in the CDR3. This CDR3 reads CAWSGMDANEKLFF. CDR3 DNA sequence: TGTGCCTGGAGTGGTATGGATGCTAATGAAAAACTGTTTTTT.

The V call is TRBV18, the J call TRBJ1-3; 7 bases fit TRBD1. The CDR3 covers 13 residues. Per germline, CDR1 KGHSH and CDR2 LQKENI. Trimming at V came to 1 base and at J to 9 bases, leaving 3 bases not matched to a gene. DNA of the CDR3: TGTGCCAGCTCACCACGGGACAGCTCCACCATATATTTT. Translated: CASSPRDSSTIYF.